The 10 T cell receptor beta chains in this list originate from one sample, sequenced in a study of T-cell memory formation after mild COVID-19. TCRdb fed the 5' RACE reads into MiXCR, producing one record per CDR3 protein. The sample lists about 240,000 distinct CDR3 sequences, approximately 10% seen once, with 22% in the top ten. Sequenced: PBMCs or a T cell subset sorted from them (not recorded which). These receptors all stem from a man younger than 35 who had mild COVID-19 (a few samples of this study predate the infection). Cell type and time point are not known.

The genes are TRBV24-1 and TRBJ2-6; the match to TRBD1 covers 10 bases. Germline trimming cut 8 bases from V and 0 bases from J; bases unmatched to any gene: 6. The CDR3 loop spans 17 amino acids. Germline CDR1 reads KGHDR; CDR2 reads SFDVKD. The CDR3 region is CATNSGTGDSGANVLTF. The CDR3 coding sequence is TGTGCCACCAATAGCGGGACAGGGGACTCTGGGGCCAACGTCCTGACTTTC.

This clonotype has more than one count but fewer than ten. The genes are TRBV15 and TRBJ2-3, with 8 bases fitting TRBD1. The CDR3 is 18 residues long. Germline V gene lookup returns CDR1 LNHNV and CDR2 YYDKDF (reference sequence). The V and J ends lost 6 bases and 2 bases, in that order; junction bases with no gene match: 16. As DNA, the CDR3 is TGTGCCACCAGTGGACCGATTGATGGACAGGGCCTCACAGATACGCAGTATTTT. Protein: CATSGPIDGQGLTDTQYF.

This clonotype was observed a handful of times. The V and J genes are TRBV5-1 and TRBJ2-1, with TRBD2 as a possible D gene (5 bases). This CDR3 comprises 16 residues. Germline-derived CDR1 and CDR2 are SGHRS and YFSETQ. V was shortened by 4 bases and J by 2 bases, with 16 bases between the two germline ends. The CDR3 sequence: CASSEGRGSTYNEQFF. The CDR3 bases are TGCGCCAGCAGCGAGGGCCGCGGGTCCACCTACAATGAGCAGTTCTTC.

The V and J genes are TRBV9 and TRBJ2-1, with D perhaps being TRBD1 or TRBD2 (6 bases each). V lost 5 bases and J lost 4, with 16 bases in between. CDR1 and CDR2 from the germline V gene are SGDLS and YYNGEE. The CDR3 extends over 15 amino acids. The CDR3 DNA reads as TGTGCCAGCAGTCGTGAGTGGGGGGCTTACAATGAGCAGTTCTTC. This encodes CASSREWGAYNEQFF.

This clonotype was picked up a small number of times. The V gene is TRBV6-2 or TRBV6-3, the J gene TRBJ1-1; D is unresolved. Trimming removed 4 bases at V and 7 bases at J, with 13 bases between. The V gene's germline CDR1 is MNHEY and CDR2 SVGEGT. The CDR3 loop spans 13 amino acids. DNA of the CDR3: TGTGCCAGCAGTTTCTATCCGCGGGGTGAAGCTTTCTTT. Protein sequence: CASSFYPRGEAFF.

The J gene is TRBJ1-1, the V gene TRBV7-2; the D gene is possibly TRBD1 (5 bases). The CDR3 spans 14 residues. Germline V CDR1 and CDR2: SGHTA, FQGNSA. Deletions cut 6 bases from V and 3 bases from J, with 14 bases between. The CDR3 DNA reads TGTGCCAGCAGACCCAGGGCGCGGGACACTGAAGCTTTCTTT. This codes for CASRPRARDTEAFF.

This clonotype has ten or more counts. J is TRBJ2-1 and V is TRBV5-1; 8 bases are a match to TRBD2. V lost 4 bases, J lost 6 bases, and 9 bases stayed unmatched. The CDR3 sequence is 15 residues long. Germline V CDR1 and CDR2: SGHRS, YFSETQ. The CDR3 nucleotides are TGCGCCAGCAGCCCCGGGGGGGCCCCCCTCAATGAGCAGTTCTTC. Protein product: CASSPGGAPLNEQFF.

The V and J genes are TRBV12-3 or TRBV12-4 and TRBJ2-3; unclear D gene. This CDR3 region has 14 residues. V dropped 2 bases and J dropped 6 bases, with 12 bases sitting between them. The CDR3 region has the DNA TGTGCCAGCAGTTTATTCGGCGAGACGGATACGCAGTATTTT. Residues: CASSLFGETDTQYF.

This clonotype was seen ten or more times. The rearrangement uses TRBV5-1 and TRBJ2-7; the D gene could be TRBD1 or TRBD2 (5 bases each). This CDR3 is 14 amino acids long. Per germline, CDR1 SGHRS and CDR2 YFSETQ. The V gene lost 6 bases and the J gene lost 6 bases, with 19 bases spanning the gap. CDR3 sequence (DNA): TGCGCCAGCACTTCCGGGGCCGGGGTACGCGAGCAGTACTTC. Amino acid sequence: CASTSGAGVREQYF.

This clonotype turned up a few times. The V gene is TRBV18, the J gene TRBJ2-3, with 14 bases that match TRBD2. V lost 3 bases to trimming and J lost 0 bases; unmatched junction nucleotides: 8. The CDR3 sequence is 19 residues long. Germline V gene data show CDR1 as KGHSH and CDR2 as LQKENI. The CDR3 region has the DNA TGTGCCAGCTCACCTCGAGGACTAGCGGGGGGCCGGAGCACAGATACGCAGTATTTT. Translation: CASSPRGLAGGRSTDTQYF.